This T cell receptor beta chain was retrieved from a study of TIL therapy for anti-PD-1-resistant metastatic lung cancer. For the study at large: Half of patients were current or former smokers.

This CDR3 comprises 16 residues. Looked up from germline, CDR1 is MGHDK and CDR2 is SYGVNS. V was pared by 7 bases and J by 3 bases, with 8 bases of the junction left unmatched. Indicated time point: pre-treatment sample, taken before nivolumab and TIL therapy. This clone was observed a few times. This was the immunoSEQ v3 assay. Sequencing used immunoSEQ multiplex PCR; TCRdb keeps in-frame clones, though not all of them. The repertoire holds 16,000 or so clones, with over 65% as singletons. This TCR came from a person between 25 and 79 years old with non-small cell lung cancer. The specimen was blood, collected at baseline. The rearrangement joins TRBV25-1 to TRBJ2-5; TRBD2 aligns across 13 bases. The chain's CDR3 is CASTPGLAGAKETQYF. DNA of the CDR3: TGTGCCAGCACCCCCGGACTAGCGGGGGCTAAAGAGACCCAGTACTTC.